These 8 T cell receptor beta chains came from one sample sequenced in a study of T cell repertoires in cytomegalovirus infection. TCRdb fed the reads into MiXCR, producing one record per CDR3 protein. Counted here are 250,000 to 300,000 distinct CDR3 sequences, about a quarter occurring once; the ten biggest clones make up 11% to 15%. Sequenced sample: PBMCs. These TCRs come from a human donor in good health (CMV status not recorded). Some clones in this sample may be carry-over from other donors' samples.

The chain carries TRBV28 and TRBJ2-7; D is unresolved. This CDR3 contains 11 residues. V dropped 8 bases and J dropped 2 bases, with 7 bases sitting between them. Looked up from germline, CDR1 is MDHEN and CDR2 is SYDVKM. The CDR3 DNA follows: TGTGCCAGCCGAGCAGCCTACGAGCAGTACTTC. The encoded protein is CASRAAYEQYF.

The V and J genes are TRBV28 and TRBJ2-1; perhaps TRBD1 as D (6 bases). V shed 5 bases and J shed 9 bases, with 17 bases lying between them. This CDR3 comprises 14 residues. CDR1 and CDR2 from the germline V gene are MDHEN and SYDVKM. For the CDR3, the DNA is TGTGCCAGCAGTCTCACCGGGACAACGGTTGAGCAGTTCTTC. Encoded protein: CASSLTGTTVEQFF.

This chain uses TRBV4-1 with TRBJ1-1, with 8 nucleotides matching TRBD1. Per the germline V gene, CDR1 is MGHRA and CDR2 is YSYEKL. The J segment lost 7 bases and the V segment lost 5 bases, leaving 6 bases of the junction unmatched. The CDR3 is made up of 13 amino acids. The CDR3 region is CASSNRGLGEAFF. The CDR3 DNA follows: TGCGCCAGCAGCAACAGGGGGTTGGGTGAAGCTTTCTTT.

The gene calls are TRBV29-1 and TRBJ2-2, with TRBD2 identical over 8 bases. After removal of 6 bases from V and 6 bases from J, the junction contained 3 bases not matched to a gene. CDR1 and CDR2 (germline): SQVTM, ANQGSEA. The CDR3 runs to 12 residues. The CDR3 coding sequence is TGCAGCGTCCGGGAGGGTTCCGGGGAGCTGTTTTTT. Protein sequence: CSVREGSGELFF.

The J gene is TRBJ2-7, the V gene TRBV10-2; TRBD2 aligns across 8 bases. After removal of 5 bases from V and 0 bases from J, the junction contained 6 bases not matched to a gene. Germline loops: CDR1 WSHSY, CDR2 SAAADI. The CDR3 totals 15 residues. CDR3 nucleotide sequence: TGCGCCAGCAGTTTTACGGGAGGGAGCTCCTACGAGCAGTACTTC. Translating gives CASSFTGGSSYEQYF.

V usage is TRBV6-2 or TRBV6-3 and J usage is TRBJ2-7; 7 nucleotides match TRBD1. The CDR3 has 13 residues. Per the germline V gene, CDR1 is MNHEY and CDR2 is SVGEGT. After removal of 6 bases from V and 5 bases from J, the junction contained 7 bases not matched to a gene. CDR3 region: CASRTDRDHEQYF. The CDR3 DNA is TGTGCCAGCAGGACCGACAGGGACCACGAGCAGTACTTC.

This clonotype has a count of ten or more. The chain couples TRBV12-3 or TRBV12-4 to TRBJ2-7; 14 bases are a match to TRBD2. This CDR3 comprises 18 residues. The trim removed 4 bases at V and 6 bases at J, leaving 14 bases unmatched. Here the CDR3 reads CASSSSGLAGDGGREQYF. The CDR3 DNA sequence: TGTGCCAGCAGTTCATCGGGACTAGCGGGAGACGGAGGTCGCGAGCAGTACTTC.

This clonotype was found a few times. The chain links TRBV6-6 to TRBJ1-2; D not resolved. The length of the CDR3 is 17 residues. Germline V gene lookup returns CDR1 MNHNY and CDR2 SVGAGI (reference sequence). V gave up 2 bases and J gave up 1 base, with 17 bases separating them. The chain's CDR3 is CASSYAVEGTFNYGYTF. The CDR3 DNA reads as TGTGCCAGCAGTTACGCGGTGGAGGGAACTTTTAACTATGGCTACACCTTC.